The source of this TCR beta chain is a study of blood T cell repertoires in COVID-19 (dated by TCRdb to 2019 to 2021). Looking at the study overall: Samples from collaborators originated in the United States, Italy and Spain and spanned both the acute and convalescent phases of COVID-19. The prospective study material was composed of cDNA or gDNA derived from T cells, B-cell-depleted T cells, or PBMCs. The dataset comprised deeply sampled blood TCRbeta repertoires from subjects exposed to, actively infected with, or recovered from COVID-19. The repertoires were released in a freely available public database meant as a resource for research on the immune response to SARS-CoV-2. Samples were obtained from the ongoing ImmuneRACE study (first 160 participants) and from approximately 1,200 subjects provided by 6 global collaborators. The sample metadata nearly always contained a de-identified subject ID, COVID-19 status, age in years and sex. Where available, HLA class I and class II types were obtained from metadata supplied by the sample provider rather than from assay-based typing. The paper's findings and limits, for the study overall: Clinical and demographic metadata were provided uncurated, with the amount varying by source and participant.

The CDR3 starts with the cysteine, ends with the phenylalanine, and has 17 residues. Of the read, only the CDR3 DNA is kept; its 51 bases are in frame from base 1. The germline V gene encodes CDR1 SGHTA and CDR2 FQGTGA. V is cut back by 5 bases and J by 4 bases, with 14 bases in the junction unmatched. The immunoSEQ Assay, a bias-controlled multiplex PCR, was used to amplify TCRbeta CDR3 regions from genomic DNA. The source study handled its data this way. The number of nucleated cells in each sample was estimated by amplification of reference gene primers within the assay. To quantify the absolute abundance of each unique TCRbeta CDR3 rearrangement, sequence reads were collapsed and filtered. For each sample, productive Simpson clonality was calculated by taking the square root of Simpson's diversity index across productive rearrangements. TCRdb's version of the immuneACCESS table is confined to in-frame rearrangements and falls short of the full clone set. An unresolved V gene accounts for under half of the shortfall where checked; the remainder is of unknown origin. The D gene and trimming were derived from the DNA, and the V and J assignments and clone size from that table. The sample includes 140,000 to 150,000 clones, with more than 75% observed a single time. The ten largest make up approximately 40% of the sample.

As regards this clone: Its antigen remains undetermined. Base qualities are missing; no much larger clone stands one base away.

Samples from volunteer blood donors who had recovered from COVID-19 were contributed by a second Seattle source. Whole blood was collected in K2EDTA tubes by collaborating institutions according to the institutions' own protocols. For TCRbeta analysis, collaborator samples were shipped as frozen whole blood, as isolated PBMCs, or as DNA extracted from either sample type. The source is a man in his forties or fifties who had recovered from COVID-19. The sequence links TRBV7-3 to TRBJ2-3, and 8 bases in between align with TRBD2. The sample was peripheral blood. The DNA sequence follows: TGTGCCAGCAGCCGACTAGCGAAAGGGAGTTCCGCAGATACGCAGTATTTT. Its translation is CASSRLAKGSSADTQYF.